The present T cell receptor beta chain was sequenced within a study of blood T cell repertoires in COVID-19. Across the study: The United States, Italy and Spain supplied acute and convalescent COVID-19 samples. In each case, the material was cDNA or gDNA derived from T cells, B-cell-depleted T cells, or PBMCs.

The trim removed 3 bases at V and 10 bases at J, leaving 7 bases unmatched. The CDR3 loop spans 13 amino acids. Germline CDR1 SGHNT, CDR2 YYREEE (reference sequence). In the original workflow: How many nucleated cells were present was estimated from reference gene primer amplification. The assay was immunoSEQ multiplex PCR, and TCRdb's table has in-frame clones only and misses some. V, J and clone size are taken as reported in that table, and D and trimming were inferred from the DNA itself. Of 40,000 to 50,000 clones in the sample, around four fifths are singletons; the top ten hold under 7%. The chain employs TRBV5-4 and TRBJ1-1, with TRBD1 matching 9 bases. The sample comprised peripheral blood. The receptor was isolated from a man in his fifties or sixties with active COVID-19. The CDR3 here is CASSSGTGNVAFF. DNA for the CDR3: TGTGCCAGCAGCTCCGGGACAGGGAACGTAGCTTTCTTT.